A single sample gave rise to the 8 T cell receptor beta chains below, sequenced in a study of blood T cell repertoires in COVID-19 (TCRdb year 2020). Library preparation was by the immunoSEQ multiplex PCR assay. Here the immuneACCESS table is served through TCRdb, limited to in-frame sequences with V and J called. Missing clones are a known gap in these copies; in checked studies unresolved V genes cover under half, and the rest lacks a known reason. This sample lists about 220,000 clones; approximately 80% were detected once. The ten largest clones add up to 13% of the sample. Sequenced input: peripheral blood. The receptors were gathered from a human donor in a cohort sampled during active COVID-19.

The V and J genes are TRBV5-8 and TRBJ1-1; D is unresolved. Germline V gene sequence: CDR1 SGHTS, CDR2 YDEGEE. The CDR3 contains 12 residues. Trimming stripped 7 bases from V and 0 bases from J, with 7 bases between. The CDR3 DNA reads TGTGCCAGCCGGGGAATGAACACTGAAGCTTTCTTT. This codes for CASRGMNTEAFF. The variable domain in full, completed from reference TRBV5-8 and TRBJ1-1, reads EAGVTQSPTHLIKTRGQQATLRCSPISGHTSVYWYQQALGLGLQFLLWYDEGEERNRGNFPPRFSGRQFPNYSSELNVNALELEDSALYLCASRGMNTEAFFGQGTRLTVV.

This chain connects TRBV7-6 to TRBJ2-7; D not resolved. Trimming cost V 0 bases and J 0 bases, with 6 bases left between them. The CDR3 contains 14 residues. The germline V gene has CDR1 SGHVS and CDR2 FNYEAQ. CDR3 loop: CASSLAHGSYEQYF. As DNA, the CDR3 is TGTGCCAGCAGCTTAGCGCACGGCTCCTACGAGCAGTACTTC.

J is TRBJ2-1 and V is TRBV11-2; TRBD2 agrees at 11 bases. CDR3 length: 19 residues. After removal of 1 base from V and 8 bases from J, the junction contained 16 bases not matched to a gene. The V gene's germline CDR1 is SGHAT and CDR2 FQNNGV. Written as DNA, the CDR3 is TGTGCCAGCAGCTTAGTAAGGCGACTAGCGGGATTAACCCTATATGAGCAGTTCTTC. It specifies CASSLVRRLAGLTLYEQFF.

Only a few counts were recorded for this clone. The chain is built from TRBV30 and TRBJ2-5; 10 nucleotides match TRBD2. The CDR3 runs 14 residues. Germline lookup yields CDR1 GTSNPN and CDR2 SVGIG (reference sequence). V shed 3 bases, J shed 2 bases, and the junction held 3 bases outside the gene matches. CDR3 DNA sequence: TGTGCCTGGAGACTAGCGGGGCTACAAGAGACCCAGTACTTC. As protein: CAWRLAGLQETQYF.

The chain joins TRBV3-1 (or the pseudogene TRBV3-2) to TRBJ2-3; D is possibly TRBD2 (6 bases). The germline CDR1 and CDR2 sequences are LGHDT and YNNKEL (reference sequence). The CDR3 is 17 amino acids. V was clipped by 0 bases and J by 1 base, with 14 bases between them. CDR3 sequence reads: CASSQDNRDWGTDTQYF. In nucleotides, the CDR3 is TGTGCCAGCAGCCAAGATAACCGGGACTGGGGCACAGATACGCAGTATTTT.

This chain links TRBV6-5 with TRBJ1-1; D is unresolved. The germline V gene has CDR1 MNHEY and CDR2 SVGAGI. The CDR3 length is 13 residues. The V gene lost 6 bases and the J gene lost 3 bases, with 11 bases spanning the gap. In nucleotides, the CDR3 is TGTGCCAGCAGACCCAACACCGACACTGAAGCTTTCTTT. Encoded protein: CASRPNTDTEAFF.

The V and J genes are TRBV11-2 and TRBJ1-1; 7 bases line up with TRBD1. The CDR3 covers 15 residues. V gave up 1 base and J gave up 4 bases; unmatched junction bases: 6. Germline lookup yields CDR1 SGHAT and CDR2 FQNNGV. CDR3 residues: CASSLVRGRGTEAFF. As DNA, the CDR3 is TGTGCCAGCAGCTTAGTGAGGGGGCGGGGCACTGAAGCTTTCTTT.

This rearrangement joins TRBV5-1 to TRBJ2-3, with D possibly matching TRBD2 (6 bases). The ends were cut back, 6 bases at V and 4 bases at J, with 18 bases in the middle. The CDR3 consists of 15 residues. CDR1 and CDR2 from the germline V gene are SGHRS and YFSETQ. CDR3 sequence reads: CASTEGGVKADTQYF. The CDR3 nucleotides read TGCGCCAGCACCGAAGGAGGGGTTAAGGCAGATACGCAGTATTTT.